One and the same sample provided the 29 T cell receptor beta chains below, sequenced in a study of identical twins. MiXCR, run by TCRdb on the 5' RACE reads, gives a single entry per CDR3 protein. This sample has 420,000 or so distinct CDR3 sequences, with about 18% found just once. Sequencing input: naive T cells sorted from blood. These receptors originate from a man aged 45 to 65 in good health.

This rearrangement joins TRBV3-1 to TRBJ2-7, with 9 bases that match TRBD1. The CDR3 runs to 15 residues. Germline CDR1 reads LGHDT; CDR2 reads YNNKEL (reference sequence). V shed 2 bases, J shed 7 bases, and the junction held 9 bases outside the gene matches. This CDR3 is CASSQLGTGLREQYF. Written as DNA, the CDR3 is TGTGCCAGCAGCCAACTCGGGACAGGGTTAAGGGAGCAGTACTTC.

This chain links TRBV12-3 or TRBV12-4 with TRBJ2-1, with a possible D match to TRBD1 (5 bases). This CDR3 is built from 13 residues. Trimming pared 3 bases from V and 7 bases from J, leaving 10 bases between. For the CDR3, the DNA is TGTGCCAGCAGTTTTCAGGGTGGGAATGAGCAGTTCTTC. Protein product: CASSFQGGNEQFF.

V is TRBV20-1 and J is TRBJ2-1, with D unresolved. Trimming took 6 bases from V and 2 from J, leaving 11 bases between them. Germline values: CDR1 DFQATT, CDR2 SNEGSKA (reference sequence). CDR3 length equals 13 residues. The DNA for the CDR3 is TGCAGTGCAATAAGCGAGCCCTACAATGAGCAGTTCTTC. Translation: CSAISEPYNEQFF.

This clonotype occurred a few times. V gene TRBV5-1 combines with J gene TRBJ2-5; D perhaps matches TRBD1 (5 bases). V was clipped by 1 base and J by 5 bases, with 15 bases between them. The CDR3 totals 15 residues. Germline CDR1 reads SGHRS; CDR2 reads YFSETQ. The CDR3 coding sequence is TGCGCCAGCAGCTTGAACAGGTTACCGGCGGAGACCCAGTACTTC. This translates into CASSLNRLPAETQYF.

This clonotype was seen only a few times. The rearrangement joins TRBV15 to TRBJ2-1; 7 nucleotides align to TRBD1. Germline V CDR1 and CDR2: LNHNV, YYDKDF (reference sequence). V gave up 0 bases and J gave up 7 bases; unmatched junction bases: 9. The CDR3 runs 16 residues. CDR3 amino acids: CATSRDYQGVGNEQFF. CDR3 DNA sequence: TGTGCCACCAGCAGAGATTATCAGGGGGTGGGTAATGAGCAGTTCTTC.

This clonotype was counted ten times or more. The CDR3 DNA is TGCGCCAGCAGCCAACACGGAACCGGGACCCAGTTCTTC. Translating it yields CASSQHGTGTQFF. The chain combines TRBV4-1 with TRBJ2-1; TRBD1 or TRBD2 may be the D gene (5 bases each). The CDR3 has 13 amino acids. The V end was cut by 2 bases, the J end by 13 bases, with 15 bases between. Germline assignment: CDR1 MGHRA and CDR2 YSYEKL.

This chain uses TRBV20-1 with TRBJ2-2; 10 positions match TRBD2. CDR1 and CDR2 from the germline V gene are DFQATT and SNEGSKA (reference sequence). Trimming took 6 bases from V and 4 from J; bases not matched to a gene: 8. The length of the CDR3 is 15 residues. The CDR3 reads CSARGAGGGTGELFF. Written as DNA, the CDR3 is TGCAGTGCCCGGGGAGCGGGAGGGGGCACCGGGGAGCTGTTTTTT.

This clonotype turned up a few times. The gene calls are TRBV5-1 and TRBJ2-5, with D perhaps matching TRBD1 (6 bases). Germline loops: CDR1 SGHRS, CDR2 YFSETQ. The CDR3 is 15 residues long. With 3 bases removed from V and 1 base from J, the gap between germline ends came to 13 bases. Here the CDR3 reads CASSWSTGIQETQYF. The CDR3 DNA reads as TGCGCCAGCAGCTGGTCGACAGGTATCCAAGAGACCCAGTACTTC.

The V gene is TRBV5-6, the J gene TRBJ2-1, with 10 bases matching TRBD2. J was trimmed by 6 bases and V by 4 bases; bases with no gene match: 4. This CDR3 is built from 14 residues. In germline, CDR1 is SGHDT, CDR2 YYEEEE. The CDR3 spells CASSVSSGSNEQFF. The CDR3 DNA sequence: TGTGCCAGCAGCGTATCTAGCGGGAGCAATGAGCAGTTCTTC.

J is TRBJ1-4 and V is TRBV4-3; the match to TRBD1 covers 7 bases. This CDR3 region has 15 residues. After removal of 0 bases from V and 8 bases from J, the junction contained 6 bases not matched to a gene. Germline CDR1 is LGHNA and CDR2 is YSLEER. The CDR3 bases are TGCGCCAGCAGCCAAGATGAGGCAGGGGGGGAAAAACTGTTTTTT. Translated, it gives CASSQDEAGGEKLFF.

This clonotype has just a few counts. J is TRBJ1-3 and V is TRBV20-1; D not resolved. This CDR3 spans 13 amino acids. Germline V gene sequence: CDR1 DFQATT, CDR2 SNEGSKA (reference sequence). With 0 bases removed from V and 6 bases from J, the gap between germline ends came to 9 bases. The CDR3 loop is CSARDQNKNTIYF. CDR3 bases: TGCAGTGCTAGAGACCAAAATAAAAACACCATATATTTT.

The chain combines TRBV27 with TRBJ1-5; 8 bases fit TRBD1. Germline V gene lookup returns CDR1 MNHEY and CDR2 SMNVEV (reference sequence). The CDR3 has 17 amino acids. V was clipped by 3 bases and J by 0 bases; unmatched bases: 7. In DNA form, the CDR3 reads TGTGCCAGCAGTTTCTCCGGGACAGGTATTAGCAATCAGCCCCAGCATTTT. Its translation is CASSFSGTGISNQPQHF.

The chain has TRBV20-1 and TRBJ2-7, with a possible D match to TRBD1 (6 bases). Between the trimmed V and J ends, which lost 3 bases and 10 bases, there was a span of 16 bases. This CDR3 is 12 amino acids long. Germline V gives CDR1 DFQATT, CDR2 SNEGSKA (reference sequence). The CDR3 reads CSASPGQSLQYF. The CDR3 DNA reads TGCAGTGCTAGTCCTGGACAGTCATTACAGTACTTC.

The V gene is TRBV5-4, the J gene TRBJ2-7; maybe TRBD1 (6 bases). The V gene lost 4 bases and the J gene lost 0 bases, with 14 bases spanning the gap. Per germline, CDR1 SGHNT and CDR2 YYREEE (reference sequence). The CDR3 is 15 amino acids. CDR3 protein: CASSPGQSYSYEQYF. CDR3 nucleotides: TGTGCCAGCAGCCCCGGACAGTCTTACTCCTACGAGCAGTACTTC.

This clonotype has a handful of counts. The chain recombines TRBV20-1 with TRBJ2-3; 7 nucleotides match TRBD2. This CDR3 contains 15 residues. CDR1 and CDR2 from the germline V gene are DFQATT and SNEGSKA (reference sequence). The V gene end was trimmed by 2 bases and the J gene end by 2 bases; junction bases not matched to a gene: 7. Here the CDR3 reads CSARLPGRATDTQYF. The DNA for the CDR3 is TGCAGTGCTAGACTACCGGGGAGGGCCACAGATACGCAGTATTTT.

In its sample, this clonotype was seen a few times. V usage is TRBV6-2 or TRBV6-3 and J usage is TRBJ2-5; D is ambiguous. Trimming pared 7 bases from V and 2 bases from J, leaving 11 bases between. Looked up from germline, CDR1 is MNHEY and CDR2 is SVGEGT. CDR3 length: 13 amino acids. CDR3 sequence: CASIRSIQETQYF. CDR3 DNA sequence: TGTGCCAGCATCCGGTCGATACAAGAGACCCAGTACTTC.

The genes are TRBV30 and TRBJ2-1, with 12 bases that match TRBD2. This CDR3 spans 16 amino acids. Germline CDR1 GTSNPN, CDR2 SVGIG (reference sequence). V lost 1 base to trimming and J lost 5 bases; unmatched junction nucleotides: 6. The CDR3 region has the DNA TGTGCCTGGAGTGACCTAGCGGGAGGGGCGGACAATGAGCAGTTCTTC. It specifies CAWSDLAGGADNEQFF.

The chain links TRBV20-1 to TRBJ2-5, with D perhaps matching TRBD1 (8 bases). V shed 2 bases and J shed 2 bases, with 12 bases lying between them. The germline V gene has CDR1 DFQATT and CDR2 SNEGSKA (reference sequence). The CDR3 extends over 14 amino acids. The CDR3 region has the DNA TGCAGTGCTAGAAGCGGGACAGGACAAGAGACCCAGTACTTC. Translating it yields CSARSGTGQETQYF.

This clonotype was counted a few times. The rearrangement uses TRBV29-1 and TRBJ1-1; TRBD1 aligns across 9 bases. This CDR3 contains 13 residues. After removal of 7 bases from V and 5 bases from J, the junction contained 8 bases not matched to a gene. Germline V CDR1 and CDR2: SQVTM, ANQGSEA. The CDR3 coding sequence is TGCAGCGCGGAACAGGGGGCGAGGACTGAAGCTTTCTTT. This codes for CSAEQGARTEAFF.

The table lists this clonotype with a few counts. This chain connects TRBV3-1 to TRBJ2-7, with a weak D call TRBD2 (6 bases). Germline V gene sequence: CDR1 LGHDT, CDR2 YNNKEL (reference sequence). V shed 0 bases and J shed 2 bases, with 8 bases lying between them. This CDR3 contains 14 residues. The DNA of the CDR3 is TGTGCCAGCAGCCAAGAGAGGACTACCTACGAGCAGTACTTC. This codes for CASSQERTTYEQYF.

This clonotype was counted a few times. The gene calls are TRBV4-2 and TRBJ2-7, with 9 nucleotides matching TRBD1. The CDR3 spans 12 residues. After removal of 4 bases from V and 6 bases from J, the junction contained 1 base not matched to a gene. Germline CDR1 LGHNA, CDR2 YNFKEQ. The CDR3 nucleotides read TGTGCCAGCAGCCCGACAGGGGGCGAGCAGTACTTC. Its protein is CASSPTGGEQYF.

The sample holds a few counts of this clonotype. The gene calls are TRBV29-1 and TRBJ2-5, with D possibly matching TRBD2 (6 bases). Trimming took 6 bases from V and 5 from J, leaving 13 bases between them. Germline lookup yields CDR1 SQVTM and CDR2 ANQGSEA. The CDR3 loop spans 12 amino acids. The DNA for the CDR3 is TGCAGCGTGGGGGAGGTCGGGGAGACCCAGTACTTC. Its protein is CSVGEVGETQYF.

The chain is built from TRBV11-2 and TRBJ2-7; 7 bases align to TRBD2. The CDR3 sequence is 14 residues long. Germline V CDR1 and CDR2: SGHAT, FQNNGV. With 5 bases clipped from V and 7 bases from J, the junction kept 11 bases outside the gene matches. CDR3 loop: CASSPGAAREEQYF. The CDR3 DNA sequence: TGTGCCAGCAGCCCCGGGGCGGCGCGGGAGGAGCAGTACTTC. Supplemented by reference TRBV11-2 and TRBJ2-7, the full variable domain reads EAGVAQSPRYKIIEKRQSVAFWCNPISGHATLYWYQQILGQGPKLLIQFQNNGVVDDSQLPKDRFSAERLKGVDSTLKIQPAKLEDSAVYLCASSPGAAREEQYFGPGTRLTVT.

CDR3 in amino acids: CSVQRTNTDTQYF. CDR3 nucleotides: TGCAGCGTCCAGCGGACGAACACAGATACGCAGTATTTT. The rearrangement uses TRBV29-1 and TRBJ2-3, with D maybe TRBD2 (5 bases). Germline CDR1 SQVTM, CDR2 ANQGSEA. V lost 6 bases and J 2 bases, leaving 12 bases between the germline ends. The CDR3 is made up of 13 amino acids.

The chain links TRBV12-3 or TRBV12-4 to TRBJ2-7, with TRBD1 matching over 9 bases. Trimming removed 5 bases from V and 5 bases from J; junction bases left unmatched: 7. This CDR3 comprises 14 residues. CDR3 DNA: TGTGCCAGCAGTACAGGGACAGGGTGGAACGAGCAGTACTTC. Translated: CASSTGTGWNEQYF.

This chain joins TRBV10-3 and TRBJ2-7; D might be TRBD1 (5 bases). Trimming took off 6 bases at V and 5 bases at J, with 17 bases between the two ends. Germline assignment: CDR1 ENHRY and CDR2 SYGVKD. The CDR3 has 14 amino acids. CDR3 in DNA: TGTGCCATCAGCAAGACAGTCCCTCTTGACGAGCAGTACTTC. It codes for CAISKTVPLDEQYF.

The chain joins TRBV7-2 to TRBJ2-2; 12 positions agree with TRBD2. The CDR3 runs to 14 residues. V lost 0 bases and J lost 15; bases outside the gene matches: 5. Germline CDR1 and CDR2: SGHTA and FQGNSA. As DNA, the CDR3 is TGTGCCAGCAGCTTAGCGCGGACTAGCGGGAAGATGTTTTTT. It yields the protein CASSLARTSGKMFF.

Only a few counts were recorded for this clonotype. The chain employs TRBV12-3 or TRBV12-4 and TRBJ1-2; 7 bases line up with TRBD1. V was pared by 3 bases and J by 4 bases, with 8 bases of the junction left unmatched. The CDR3 contains 15 residues. The DNA for the CDR3 is TGTGCCAGCAGTTTTAGTGGGACAGTGACCTATGGCTACACCTTC. Protein sequence: CASSFSGTVTYGYTF.

Only a few counts were recorded for this clonotype. This rearrangement joins TRBV9 to TRBJ2-2; TRBD1 might be the D (5 bases). This CDR3 spans 15 amino acids. Looked up from germline, CDR1 is SGDLS and CDR2 is YYNGEE. V was cut by 4 bases and J by 5 bases, with 15 bases left in between. Here the CDR3 reads CASSPRQSVTGELFF. In DNA, the CDR3 is TGTGCCAGCAGCCCTCGACAGTCTGTGACCGGGGAGCTGTTTTTT.